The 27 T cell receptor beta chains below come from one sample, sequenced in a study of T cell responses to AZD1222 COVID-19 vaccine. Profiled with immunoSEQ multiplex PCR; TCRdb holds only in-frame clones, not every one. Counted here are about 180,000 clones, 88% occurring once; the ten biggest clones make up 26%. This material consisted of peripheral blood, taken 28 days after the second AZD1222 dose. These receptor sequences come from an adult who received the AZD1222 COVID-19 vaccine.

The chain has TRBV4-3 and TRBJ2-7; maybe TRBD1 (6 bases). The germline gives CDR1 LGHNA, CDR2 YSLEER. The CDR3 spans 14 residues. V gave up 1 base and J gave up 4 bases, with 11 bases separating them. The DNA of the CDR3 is TGCGCCAGCAGCCAAGGGGGCAGGGGTTACGAGCAGTACTTC. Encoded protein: CASSQGGRGYEQYF.

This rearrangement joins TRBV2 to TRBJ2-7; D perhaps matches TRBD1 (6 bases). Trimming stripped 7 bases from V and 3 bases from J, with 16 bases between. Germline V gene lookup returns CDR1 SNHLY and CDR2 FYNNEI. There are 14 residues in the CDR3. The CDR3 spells CASKSRDTFYEQYF. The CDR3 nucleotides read TGTGCCAGCAAATCCCGGGACACTTTCTACGAGCAGTACTTC.

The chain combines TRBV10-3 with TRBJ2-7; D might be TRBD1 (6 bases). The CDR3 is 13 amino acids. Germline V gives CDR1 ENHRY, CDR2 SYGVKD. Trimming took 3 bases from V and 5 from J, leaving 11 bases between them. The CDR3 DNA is TGTGCCATCAGTGAATCGCAGGGGAACGAGCAGTACTTC. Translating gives CAISESQGNEQYF.

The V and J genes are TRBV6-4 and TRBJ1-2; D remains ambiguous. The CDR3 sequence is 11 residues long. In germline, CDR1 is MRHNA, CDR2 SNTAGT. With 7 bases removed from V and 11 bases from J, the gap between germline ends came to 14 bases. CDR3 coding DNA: TGTGCCAGCATGACCCCGCAGAATTACACCTTC. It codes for CASMTPQNYTF.

The CDR3 nucleotides read TGCGCCAGCAGCCCGGGACAGGGAGGATATGGCTACACCTTC. The encoded protein is CASSPGQGGYGYTF. This chain links TRBV5-1 with TRBJ1-2, with 9 nucleotides matching TRBD1. V lost 4 bases, J lost 5 bases, and 6 bases stayed unmatched. The germline V gene encodes CDR1 SGHRS and CDR2 YFSETQ. This CDR3 spans 14 amino acids.

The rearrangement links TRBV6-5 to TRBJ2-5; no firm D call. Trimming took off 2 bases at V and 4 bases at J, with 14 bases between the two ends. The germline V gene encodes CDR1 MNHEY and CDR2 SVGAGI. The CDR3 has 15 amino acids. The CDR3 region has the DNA TGTGCCAGCAGTTACAGCCCGGGCCGTCGAGAGACCCAGTACTTC. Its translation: CASSYSPGRRETQYF.

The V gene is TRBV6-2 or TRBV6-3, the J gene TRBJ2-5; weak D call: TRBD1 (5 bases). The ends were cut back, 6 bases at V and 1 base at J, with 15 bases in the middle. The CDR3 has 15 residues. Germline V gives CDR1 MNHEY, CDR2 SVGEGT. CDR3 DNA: TGTGCCAGCAGCTCGGACACCACCTCCCAAGAGACCCAGTACTTC. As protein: CASSSDTTSQETQYF.

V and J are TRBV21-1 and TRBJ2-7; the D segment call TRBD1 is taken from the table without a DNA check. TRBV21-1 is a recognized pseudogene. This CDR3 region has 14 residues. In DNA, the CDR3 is TGTGCCAGCAGCACCCACAGGGTGGGGTACGAGCAGTACTTC. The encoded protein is CASSTHRVGYEQYF.

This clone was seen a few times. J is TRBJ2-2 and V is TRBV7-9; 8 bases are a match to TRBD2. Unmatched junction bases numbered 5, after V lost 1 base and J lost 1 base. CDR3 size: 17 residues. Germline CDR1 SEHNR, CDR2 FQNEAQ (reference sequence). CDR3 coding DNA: TGTGCCAGCAGCTTAGGGGTACTAGCGGAGAACACCGGGGAGCTGTTTTTT. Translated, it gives CASSLGVLAENTGELFF.

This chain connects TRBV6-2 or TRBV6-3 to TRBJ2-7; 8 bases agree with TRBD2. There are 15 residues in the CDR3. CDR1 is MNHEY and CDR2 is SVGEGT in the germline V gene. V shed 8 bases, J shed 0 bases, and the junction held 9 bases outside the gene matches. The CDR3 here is CASLYLAGTSYEQYF. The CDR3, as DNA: TGTGCCAGCCTTTACTTAGCGGGAACCTCCTACGAGCAGTACTTC.

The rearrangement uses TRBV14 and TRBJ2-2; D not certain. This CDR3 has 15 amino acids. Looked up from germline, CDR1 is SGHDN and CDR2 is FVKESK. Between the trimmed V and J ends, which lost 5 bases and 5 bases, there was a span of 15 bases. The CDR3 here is CASSSRLGMTGELFF. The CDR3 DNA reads TGTGCCAGCAGCTCCCGACTCGGTATGACCGGGGAGCTGTTTTTT.

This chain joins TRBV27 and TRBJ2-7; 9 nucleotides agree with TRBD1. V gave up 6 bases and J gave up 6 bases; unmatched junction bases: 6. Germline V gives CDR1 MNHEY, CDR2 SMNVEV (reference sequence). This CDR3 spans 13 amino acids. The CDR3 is CASRPTGGVEQYF. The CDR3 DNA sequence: TGTGCCAGCAGGCCGACAGGGGGAGTCGAGCAGTACTTC.

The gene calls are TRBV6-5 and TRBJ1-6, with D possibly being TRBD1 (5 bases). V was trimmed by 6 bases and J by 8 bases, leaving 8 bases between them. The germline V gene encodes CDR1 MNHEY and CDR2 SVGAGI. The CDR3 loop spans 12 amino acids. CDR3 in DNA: TGTGCCAGCAGATCACAGGATTCACCCCTCCACTTT. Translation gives CASRSQDSPLHF.

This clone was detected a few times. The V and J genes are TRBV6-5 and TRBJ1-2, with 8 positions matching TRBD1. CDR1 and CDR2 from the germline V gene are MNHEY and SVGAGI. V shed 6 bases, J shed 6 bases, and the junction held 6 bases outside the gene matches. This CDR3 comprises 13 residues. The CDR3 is CASSHRGVDGYTF. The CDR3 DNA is TGTGCCAGCAGCCACAGGGGGGTGGATGGCTACACCTTC.

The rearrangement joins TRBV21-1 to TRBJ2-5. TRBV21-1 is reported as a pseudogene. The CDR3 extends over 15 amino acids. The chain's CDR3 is CASSRAPPPQETQYF. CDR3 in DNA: TGTGCCAGCAGCAGAGCCCCTCCGCCCCAAGAGACCCAGTACTTC.

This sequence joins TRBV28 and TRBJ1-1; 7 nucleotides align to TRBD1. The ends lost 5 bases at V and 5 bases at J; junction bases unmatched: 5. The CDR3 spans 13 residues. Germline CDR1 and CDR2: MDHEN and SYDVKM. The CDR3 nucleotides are TGTGCCAGCAGTAAGACAGGGCGTACTGAAGCTTTCTTT. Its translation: CASSKTGRTEAFF.

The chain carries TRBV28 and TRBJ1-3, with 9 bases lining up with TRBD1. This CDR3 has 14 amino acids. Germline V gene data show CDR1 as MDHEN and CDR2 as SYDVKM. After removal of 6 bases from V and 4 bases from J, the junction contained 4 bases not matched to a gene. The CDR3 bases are TGTGCCAGCAGACCCACAGGGGGCGGAAACACCATATATTTT. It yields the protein CASRPTGGGNTIYF.

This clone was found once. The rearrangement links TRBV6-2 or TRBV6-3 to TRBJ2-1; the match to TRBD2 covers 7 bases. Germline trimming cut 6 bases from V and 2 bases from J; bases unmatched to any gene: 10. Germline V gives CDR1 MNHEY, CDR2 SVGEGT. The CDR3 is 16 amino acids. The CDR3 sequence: CASSSAGTTTYNEQFF. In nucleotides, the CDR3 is TGTGCCAGCAGCTCGGCAGGGACTACCACCTACAATGAGCAGTTCTTC.

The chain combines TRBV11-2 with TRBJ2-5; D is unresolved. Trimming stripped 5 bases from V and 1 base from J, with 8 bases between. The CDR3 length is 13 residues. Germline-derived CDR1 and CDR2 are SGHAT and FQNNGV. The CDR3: CASSPSGQETQYF. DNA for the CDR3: TGTGCCAGCAGCCCGAGTGGCCAAGAGACCCAGTACTTC.

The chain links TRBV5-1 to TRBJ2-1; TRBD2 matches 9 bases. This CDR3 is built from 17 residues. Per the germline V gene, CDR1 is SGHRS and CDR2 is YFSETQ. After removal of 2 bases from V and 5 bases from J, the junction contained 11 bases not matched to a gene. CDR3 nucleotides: TGCGCCAGCAGCTTCATTCCGGGACTAGCTAACCACAATGAGCAGTTCTTC. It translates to CASSFIPGLANHNEQFF.

CDR3 DNA: TGTGCCAGCAGTAGGAGACAGGCTTCGAACACCGGGGAGCTGTTTTTT. Protein product: CASSRRQASNTGELFF. The chain links TRBV2 to TRBJ2-2; weak D call: TRBD1 (6 bases). CDR1 is SNHLY and CDR2 is FYNNEI in the germline V gene. The V and J ends lost 5 bases and 0 bases respectively, with 13 bases between them. The CDR3 is 16 amino acids.

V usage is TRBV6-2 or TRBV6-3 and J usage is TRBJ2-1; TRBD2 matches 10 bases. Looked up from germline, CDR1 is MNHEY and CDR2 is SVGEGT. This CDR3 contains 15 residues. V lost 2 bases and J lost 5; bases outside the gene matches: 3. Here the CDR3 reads CASSYGLAGDNEQFF. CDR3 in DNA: TGTGCCAGCAGTTACGGTCTAGCGGGAGACAATGAGCAGTTCTTC.

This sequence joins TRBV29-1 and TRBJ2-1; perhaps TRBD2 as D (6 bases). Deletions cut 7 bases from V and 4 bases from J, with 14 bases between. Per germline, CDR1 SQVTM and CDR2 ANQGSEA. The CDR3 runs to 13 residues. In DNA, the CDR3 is TGCAGCGCTGGGACTCGCCTATACAATGAGCAGTTCTTC. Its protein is CSAGTRLYNEQFF.

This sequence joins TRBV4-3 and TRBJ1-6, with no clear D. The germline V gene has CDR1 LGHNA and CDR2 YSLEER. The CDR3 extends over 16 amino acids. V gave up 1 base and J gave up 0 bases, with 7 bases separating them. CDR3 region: CASSQGRSSYNSPLHF. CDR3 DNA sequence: TGCGCCAGCAGCCAAGGTCGAAGCTCCTATAATTCACCCCTCCACTTT.

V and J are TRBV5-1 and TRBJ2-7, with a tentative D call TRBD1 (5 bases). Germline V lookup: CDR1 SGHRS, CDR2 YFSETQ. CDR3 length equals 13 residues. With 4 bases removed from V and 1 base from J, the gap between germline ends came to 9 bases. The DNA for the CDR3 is TGCGCCAGCAGCCGCAGGGATTCCTACGAGCAGTACTTC. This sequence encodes CASSRRDSYEQYF.

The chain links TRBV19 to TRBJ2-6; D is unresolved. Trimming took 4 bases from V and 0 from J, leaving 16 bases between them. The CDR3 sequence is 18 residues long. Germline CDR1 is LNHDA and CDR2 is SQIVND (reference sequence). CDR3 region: CASSNDGPWASGANVLTF. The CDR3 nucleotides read TGTGCCAGTAGTAACGACGGACCGTGGGCCTCTGGGGCCAACGTCCTGACTTTC.

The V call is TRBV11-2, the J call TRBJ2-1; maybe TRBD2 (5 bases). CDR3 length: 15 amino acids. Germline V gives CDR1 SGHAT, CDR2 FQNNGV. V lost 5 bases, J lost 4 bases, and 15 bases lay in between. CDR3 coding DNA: TGTGCCAGCAGCCGGGAAAGGCCCCTTTACAATGAGCAGTTCTTC. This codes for CASSRERPLYNEQFF.